This entry concerns a single T cell receptor beta chain. This clonotype appeared many times. What this receptor recognizes is not known. No clone much larger than this one lies a single base away; base qualities are absent. The sample belongs to a study of identical twins (dated by TCRdb to the mid-2010s). At the level of the whole study: To test whether fetal clonotypes persist, this study deep-sequenced TCR alpha and beta repertoires from monozygotic twins, from unrelated adults of various ages, and from cord blood. To rule out contamination, replicate twin experiments were performed at different times with different library preparation protocols. What the study reported, not specific to this receptor: Fewer insertions were carried by abundant cord blood beta clonotypes, a similar but weaker trend appeared in young adult naive repertoires, and no such trend appeared in memory repertoires. Out-of-frame TCR alpha sequences shared between twins showed an excess of low generation-probability sequences compared with coincidental sharing between unrelated individuals. In monozygotic twins, out-of-frame TCR alpha sharing was systematically underestimated by recombination models, although the models agreed with sharing between unrelated individuals. A weaker excess of twin sharing was found in beta out-of-frame sequences because the signal-to-noise ratio was lowered by fewer shared sequences. Zero-insertion analyses could be partly confounded by invariant T cells such as MAIT and iNKT, though diverse VJ usage argued against such confounding for most clonotypes. Because the same donors could not be followed over many years, conclusions were based on cross-sectional statistical analysis.

Only healthy Caucasian donors were included. Three unrelated non-twin adults were also sequenced: a male aged 18 to 29, a male aged 50 to 59 and a female aged 50 to 59. Using Miltenyi CD45RO+ enrichment and human naive T-cell isolation kits, memory (CD45RO+) and naive T cells were isolated from PBMC. The library relied on 5' RACE. This sample was sequenced with an Illumina HiSeq 2000. A universal primer binding site was added through template switching, and the final cDNA carried a unique molecular identifier so that TCR cDNA molecules could be counted accurately. Specific primers in the conserved constant-segment region were used to synthesize first-strand cDNA for TCR alpha and beta chains. To control for contamination, each cDNA library was double barcoded with a SMART-Mk sample barcode plus Illumina barcodes. TruSeq adapter sequences and Illumina sample barcodes were added in two successive PCR steps. TCR alpha and beta cDNA libraries were sequenced on the Illumina HiSeq platform with custom primers. The authors processed their data as follows. Raw reads were processed with MiGEC to extract unique molecular identifiers, and MiXCR was used to determine CDR3 positions. Recombination models were inferred per individual with the repgenHMM and IGoR tools using an EM algorithm. The analysis of shared clonotypes was done with the tcR package in R, with sharing normalized by the product of cloneset sizes. To study raw recombination without the effects of thymic and clonal selection, out-of-frame nonproductive sequences were analyzed. Using fastp at Q25 and MiXCR, TCRdb reprocessed the public reads and kept productive beta chains. Each record represents a unique CDR3 protein, reported with the most common genes and DNA among its rows. These V and J calls originate from TCRdb's pipeline instead of the authors' own analysis. In this sample the table shows 690,000 or so distinct CDR3 sequences, around 6% of which occur a single time. Of the sample, roughly 1.6% is held by the ten largest clones.

CDR3 length: 12 amino acids, cysteine to phenylalanine. Only the CDR3 part of the read is kept: 36 bases, read in frame from the first base. V loses 7 bases of germline sequence and J loses 10 bases, and the interval between the two ends is 11 bases. The sequenced sample consisted of naive T cells sorted from blood. Taken with the paper, the label for cell subset or site translates to: cells isolated with a human naive T-cell isolation kit. This TCR derives from a man aged 18 to 35 in good health. The rearrangement combines TRBV12-3 or TRBV12-4 with TRBJ1-6, with TRBD1 perhaps the D gene, on 5 matching bases. The nucleotide sequence reads TGTGCCAGCACCTCATGGGGGTCACCCCTCCACTTT. Its protein product is CASTSWGSPLHF.